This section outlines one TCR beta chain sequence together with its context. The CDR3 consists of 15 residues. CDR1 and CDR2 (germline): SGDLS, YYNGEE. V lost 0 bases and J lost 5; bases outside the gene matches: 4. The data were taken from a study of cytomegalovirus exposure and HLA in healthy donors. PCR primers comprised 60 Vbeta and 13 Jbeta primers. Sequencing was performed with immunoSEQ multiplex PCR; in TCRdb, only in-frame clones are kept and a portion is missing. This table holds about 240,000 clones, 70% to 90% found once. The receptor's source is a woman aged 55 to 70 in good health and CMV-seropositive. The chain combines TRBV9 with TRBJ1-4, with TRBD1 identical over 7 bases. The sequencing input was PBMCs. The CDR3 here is CASSVVGTENEKLFF. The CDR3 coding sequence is TGTGCCAGCAGCGTAGTCGGGACAGAAAATGAAAAACTGTTTTTT.